The next 21 T cell receptor beta chains were all read from a single sample in a study of blood T cell repertoires in COVID-19. Generated by immunoSEQ multiplex PCR, the TCRdb table keeps only in-frame clones and is missing some. The sample consists of some 77,000 clones, roughly 85% of them appearing once. The sample comprised peripheral blood. These receptors came from an older woman with acute or convalescent COVID-19.

The J gene is TRBJ2-5, the V gene TRBV29-1; D possibly corresponds to TRBD1 (6 bases). This CDR3 comprises 13 residues. The V and J ends lost 4 bases and 2 bases respectively, with 11 bases between them. From germline, CDR1 is SQVTM and CDR2 ANQGSEA. As DNA, the CDR3 is TGCAGCGTTGCTTGGACAGTACAAGAGACCCAGTACTTC. Translated: CSVAWTVQETQYF.

The V call is TRBV30, the J call TRBJ1-4; TRBD1 matches at 7 bases. CDR3 length equals 16 residues. In germline, CDR1 is GTSNPN, CDR2 SVGIG (reference sequence). Trimming removed 1 base from V and 3 bases from J; junction bases left unmatched: 8. The CDR3 DNA reads TGTGCCTGGAGTGAGGGACAGAGGGTGCCTAATGAAAAACTGTTTTTT. It is translated as CAWSEGQRVPNEKLFF.

This clone came up once. This chain links TRBV12-3 or TRBV12-4 with TRBJ1-1; the match to TRBD1 covers 8 bases. V shed 3 bases and J 7 bases; nucleotides not matched to a gene: 4. The CDR3 has 13 residues. CDR3 sequence reads: CASSFDRGSEAFF. The CDR3 DNA reads TGTGCCAGCAGTTTTGACAGGGGCAGTGAAGCTTTCTTT.

This clone was seen a few times. The V and J genes are TRBV5-1 and TRBJ1-6; D gene unclear. Looked up from germline, CDR1 is SGHRS and CDR2 is YFSETQ. The CDR3 runs to 15 residues. V gave up 4 bases and J gave up 4 bases, with 12 bases separating them. CDR3 residues: CASSPVQIYNSPLHF. In DNA, the CDR3 is TGCGCCAGCAGCCCCGTGCAGATATATAATTCACCCCTCCACTTT.

This clone was observed a handful of times. The V gene is TRBV5-1, the J gene TRBJ2-2, with D uncertain. V was cut by 4 bases and J by 6 bases, with 10 bases left in between. Germline V gene sequence: CDR1 SGHRS, CDR2 YFSETQ. The length of the CDR3 is 13 residues. DNA for the CDR3: TGCGCCAGCAGCGTCAGGATTCCCGGGGAGCTGTTTTTT. It encodes CASSVRIPGELFF.

The chain joins TRBV30 to TRBJ2-2; tentative D call: TRBD1 (5 bases). CDR1 is GTSNPN and CDR2 is SVGIG in the germline V gene (reference sequence). Trimming shortened V by 2 bases and J by 1 base, and 11 bases separated the two germline ends. The CDR3 extends over 15 amino acids. The CDR3: CAWSKDIGNTGELFF. The CDR3 DNA is TGTGCCTGGAGTAAGGACATCGGGAACACCGGGGAGCTGTTTTTT.

This clone has more than one count but fewer than ten. This rearrangement joins TRBV19 to TRBJ1-2; 7 bases map to TRBD1. CDR1 and CDR2 from the germline V gene are LNHDA and SQIVND (reference sequence). The CDR3 contains 15 residues. Losses at the gene ends were 3 bases for V and 0 bases for J; bases not matched to a gene: 4. The CDR3: CASSMTGKSNYGYTF. CDR3 nucleotide sequence: TGTGCCAGTAGTATGACAGGGAAGTCTAACTATGGCTACACCTTC.

The chain links TRBV7-9 to TRBJ1-4, with TRBD1 as a possible D gene (6 bases). Trimming left V 5 bases short and J 7 bases short, with 17 bases between. The CDR3 totals 15 residues. CDR1 and CDR2 (germline): SEHNR, FQNEAQ (reference sequence). CDR3 coding DNA: TGTGCCAGCAGCCCGAATAGGGGAGGGGGTGAAAAACTGTTTTTT. Encoded protein: CASSPNRGGGEKLFF. The full variable domain, rest sourced from reference TRBV7-9 and TRBJ1-4, is DTGVSQNPRHKITKRGQNVTFRCDPISEHNRLYWYRQTLGQGPEFLTYFQNEAQLEKSRLLSDRFSAERPKGSFSTLEIQRTEQGDSAMYLCASSPNRGGGEKLFFGSGTQLSVL.

This clone was seen once. J is TRBJ2-1 and V is TRBV10-2; 9 bases map to TRBD2. With V trimmed by 6 bases and J by 8 bases, 8 bases remained unmatched. Germline lookup yields CDR1 WSHSY and CDR2 SAAADI. The CDR3 consists of 14 residues. The CDR3 DNA reads TGCGCCAGCAGCCCTAGCGGGACGAGCGATGAGCAGTTCTTC. This sequence encodes CASSPSGTSDEQFF.

The rearrangement links TRBV28 to TRBJ1-5; a possible D gene is TRBD1 (5 bases). The CDR3 extends over 17 amino acids. Germline V lookup: CDR1 MDHEN, CDR2 SYDVKM. V dropped 7 bases and J dropped 2 bases, with 21 bases sitting between them. Here the CDR3 reads CASNMRRGFGRNQPQHF. The CDR3 DNA is TGTGCCAGCAATATGCGAAGGGGTTTCGGCCGCAATCAGCCCCAGCATTTT.

V is TRBV28 and J is TRBJ1-2; D is ambiguous. Germline V CDR1 and CDR2: MDHEN, SYDVKM. Trimming took 7 bases from V and 4 from J, leaving 19 bases between them. The CDR3 loop spans 15 amino acids. CDR3 sequence reads: CASTPGGLSGYGYTF. The DNA for the CDR3 is TGTGCCAGCACCCCCGGAGGTCTTTCGGGCTATGGCTACACCTTC.

The V call is TRBV7-8, the J call TRBJ1-5; no clear D gene. The CDR3 totals 13 residues. V lost 3 bases to trimming and J lost 4 bases, with 7 bases between them. Germline V lookup: CDR1 SGHVS, CDR2 FQNEAQ. For the CDR3, the DNA is TGTGCCAGCAGCTTTGGCCAAAATCAGCCCCAGCATTTT. Its protein is CASSFGQNQPQHF.

The CDR3 DNA sequence: TGTGCCAGCAGTGATCAGTATGGCTACACCTTC. This gives the protein CASSDQYGYTF. The chain recombines TRBV6-1 with TRBJ1-2; D gene ambiguous. The CDR3 totals 11 residues. Germline assignment: CDR1 MNHNS and CDR2 SASEGT. V was trimmed by 3 bases and J by 5 bases, leaving 4 bases between them.

With respect to this clone: At one end the junction does not follow the germline gene, possibly because of a read error. The rearrangement links TRBV10-2 to TRBJ2-7; D gene uncertain. Germline V gives CDR1 WSHSY, CDR2 SAAADI. The CDR3 loop spans 16 amino acids. CDR3 sequence (DNA): TGCGCCAGCAGTGAGTCCTATGCGAGGAGCTCCTACGAGCTGTACTTC. Translation gives CASSESYARSSYELYF.

The chain has TRBV9 and TRBJ2-2; a weak D match, TRBD2 (6 bases). Per the germline V gene, CDR1 is SGDLS and CDR2 is YYNGEE. V was shortened by 4 bases and J by 5 bases, with 9 bases between the two germline ends. The CDR3 is 13 residues long. The CDR3 spells CASSLTRTGELFF. The CDR3 DNA reads TGTGCCAGCAGCCTGACTAGAACCGGGGAGCTGTTTTTT.

The rearrangement links TRBV5-1 to TRBJ2-3; 8 bases line up with TRBD2. V was pared by 4 bases and J by 5 bases, with 12 bases of the junction left unmatched. CDR3 size: 16 residues. The germline V gene encodes CDR1 SGHRS and CDR2 YFSETQ. CDR3: CASSLETGTRRDTQYF. The CDR3 DNA sequence: TGCGCCAGCAGCCTAGAGACCGGGACTAGAAGAGATACGCAGTATTTT.

This clone was observed once. This chain links TRBV5-4 with TRBJ2-6; D remains ambiguous. Germline V gene data show CDR1 as SGHNT and CDR2 as YYREEE (reference sequence). V lost 1 base, J lost 2 bases, and 10 bases lay in between. This CDR3 has 16 residues. CDR3 sequence reads: CASSLPQVTGANVLTF. CDR3 DNA: TGTGCCAGCAGCTTGCCCCAGGTGACTGGGGCCAACGTCCTGACTTTC.

There are a few counts of this clone. The chain combines TRBV12-2 with TRBJ2-3; TRBD2 is taken as the D call from the table, unchecked against the DNA. TRBV12-2 represents a pseudogene. CDR3 size: 13 residues. DNA for the CDR3: TGTGCAAGTCGCTCTAGCGGCACAGATACGCAGTATTTT. This sequence encodes CASRSSGTDTQYF.

The V call is TRBV3-1 (or the pseudogene TRBV3-2), the J call TRBJ2-3; 13 positions agree with TRBD2. Trimming at V came to 3 bases and at J to 9 bases, leaving 15 bases not matched to a gene. The CDR3 has 18 residues. Germline loops: CDR1 LGHDT, CDR2 YNNKEL (reference sequence). CDR3 nucleotide sequence: TGTGCCAGCAGCCACACAACCAAACTAGCGGGGGGGTTTTTAACGCAGTATTTT. Translating it yields CASSHTTKLAGGFLTQYF.

The J gene is TRBJ2-2, the V gene TRBV2; perhaps TRBD2 as D (6 bases). Deletions cut 5 bases from V and 6 bases from J, with 16 bases between. Looked up from germline, CDR1 is SNHLY and CDR2 is FYNNEI. The CDR3 extends over 15 amino acids. Here the CDR3 DNA reads TGTGCCAGCAGTCCCCGTGCGGGGTTGGCCGGGGAGCTGTTTTTT. This codes for CASSPRAGLAGELFF.

This chain uses TRBV25-1 with TRBJ1-1, with 8 bases aligning to TRBD1. The germline V gene has CDR1 MGHDK and CDR2 SYGVNS. CDR3 length: 15 residues. V shed 4 bases and J 1 base; nucleotides not matched to a gene: 5. The CDR3 spells CASSVYGQGNTEAFF. The DNA for the CDR3 is TGTGCCAGCAGTGTCTACGGACAGGGGAACACTGAAGCTTTCTTT.